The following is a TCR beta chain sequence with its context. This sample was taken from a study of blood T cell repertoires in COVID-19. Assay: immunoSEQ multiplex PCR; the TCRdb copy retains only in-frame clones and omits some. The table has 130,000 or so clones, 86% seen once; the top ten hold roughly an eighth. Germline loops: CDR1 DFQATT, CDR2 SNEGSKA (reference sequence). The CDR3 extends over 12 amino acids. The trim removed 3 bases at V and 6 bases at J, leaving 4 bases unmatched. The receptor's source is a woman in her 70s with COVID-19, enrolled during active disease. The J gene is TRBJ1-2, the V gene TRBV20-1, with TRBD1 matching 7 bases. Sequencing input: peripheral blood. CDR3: CSASGRGDGYTF. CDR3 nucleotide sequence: TGCAGTGCTAGTGGCAGGGGGGATGGCTACACCTTC.